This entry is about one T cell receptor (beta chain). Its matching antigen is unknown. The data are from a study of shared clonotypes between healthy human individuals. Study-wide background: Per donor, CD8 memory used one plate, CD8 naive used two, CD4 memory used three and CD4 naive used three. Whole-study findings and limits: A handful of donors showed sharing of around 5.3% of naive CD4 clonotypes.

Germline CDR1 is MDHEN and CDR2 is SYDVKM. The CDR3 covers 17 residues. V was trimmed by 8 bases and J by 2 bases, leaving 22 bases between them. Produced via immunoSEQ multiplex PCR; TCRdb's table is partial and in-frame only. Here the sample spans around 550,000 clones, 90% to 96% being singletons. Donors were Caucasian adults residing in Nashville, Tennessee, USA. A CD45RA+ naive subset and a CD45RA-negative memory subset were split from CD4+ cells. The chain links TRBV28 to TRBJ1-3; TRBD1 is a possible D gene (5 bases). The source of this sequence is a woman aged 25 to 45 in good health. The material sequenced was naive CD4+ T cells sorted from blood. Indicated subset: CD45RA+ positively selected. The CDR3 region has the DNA TGTGCCAGCTGGGGCCAGGGTCGGGGCAGTCCTGGAAACACCATATATTTT. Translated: CASWGQGRGSPGNTIYF.